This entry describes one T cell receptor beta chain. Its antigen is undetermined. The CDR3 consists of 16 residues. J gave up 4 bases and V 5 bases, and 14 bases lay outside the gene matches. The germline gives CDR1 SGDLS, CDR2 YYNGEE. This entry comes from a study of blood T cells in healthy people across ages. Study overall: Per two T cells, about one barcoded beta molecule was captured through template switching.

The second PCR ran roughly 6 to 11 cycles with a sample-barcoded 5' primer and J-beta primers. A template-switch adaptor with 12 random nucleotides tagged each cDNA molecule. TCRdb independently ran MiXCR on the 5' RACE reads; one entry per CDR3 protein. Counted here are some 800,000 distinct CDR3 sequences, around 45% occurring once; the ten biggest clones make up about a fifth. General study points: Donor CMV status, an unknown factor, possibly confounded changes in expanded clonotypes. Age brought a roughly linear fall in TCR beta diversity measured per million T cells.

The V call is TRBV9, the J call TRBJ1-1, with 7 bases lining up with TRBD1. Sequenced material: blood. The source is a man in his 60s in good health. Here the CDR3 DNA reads TGTGCCAGCAGTCCCCGGGACAGCACGTTAGGCACTGAAGCTTTCTTT. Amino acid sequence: CASSPRDSTLGTEAFF.